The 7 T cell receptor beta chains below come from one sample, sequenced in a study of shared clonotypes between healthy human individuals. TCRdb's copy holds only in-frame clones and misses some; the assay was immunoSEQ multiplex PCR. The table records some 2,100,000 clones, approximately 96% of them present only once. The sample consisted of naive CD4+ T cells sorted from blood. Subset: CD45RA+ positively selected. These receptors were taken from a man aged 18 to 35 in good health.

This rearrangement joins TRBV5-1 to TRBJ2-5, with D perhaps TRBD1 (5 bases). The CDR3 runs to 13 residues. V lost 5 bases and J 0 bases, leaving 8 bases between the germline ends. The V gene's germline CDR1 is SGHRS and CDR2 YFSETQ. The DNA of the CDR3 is TGCGCCAGCAGGAAAGGGGACCAAGAGACCCAGTACTTC. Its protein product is CASRKGDQETQYF.

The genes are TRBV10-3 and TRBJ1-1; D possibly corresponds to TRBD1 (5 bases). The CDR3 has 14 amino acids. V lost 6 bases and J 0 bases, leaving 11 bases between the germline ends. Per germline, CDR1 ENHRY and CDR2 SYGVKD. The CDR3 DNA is TGTGCCATCAGCGAGGGGCTGTTGAACACTGAAGCTTTCTTT. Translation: CAISEGLLNTEAFF.

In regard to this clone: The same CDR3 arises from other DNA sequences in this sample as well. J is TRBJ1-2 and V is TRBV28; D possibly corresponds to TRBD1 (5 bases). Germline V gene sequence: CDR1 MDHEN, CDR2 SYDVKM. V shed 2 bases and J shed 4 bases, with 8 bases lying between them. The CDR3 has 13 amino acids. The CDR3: CASSLGQGYGYTF. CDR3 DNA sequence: TGTGCCAGCAGTTTAGGTCAGGGCTATGGCTACACCTTC.

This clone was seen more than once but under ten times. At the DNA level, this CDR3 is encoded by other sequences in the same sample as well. CDR3 in DNA: TGCGCCAGCAGCGCCGCGAGCTCTGGAAACACCATATATTTT. This translates into CASSAASSGNTIYF. The chain has TRBV5-1 and TRBJ1-3; D is ambiguous. V was pared by 4 bases and J by 0 bases, with 8 bases between. Germline V CDR1 and CDR2: SGHRS, YFSETQ. The CDR3 has 14 residues.

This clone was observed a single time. DNA of the CDR3: TGTGCCAGCAGCTTTTCAGGGTCAAATCAGCCCCAGCATTTT. Protein sequence: CASSFSGSNQPQHF. V gene TRBV5-6 combines with J gene TRBJ1-5; possible D gene TRBD1, 5 bases. Germline V gene lookup returns CDR1 SGHDT and CDR2 YYEEEE. Trimming stripped 2 bases from V and 4 bases from J, with 10 bases between. The CDR3 has 14 amino acids.

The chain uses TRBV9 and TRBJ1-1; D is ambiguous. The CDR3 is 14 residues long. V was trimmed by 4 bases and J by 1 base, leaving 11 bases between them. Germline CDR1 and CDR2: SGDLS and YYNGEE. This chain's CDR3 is CASSPLQANTEAFF. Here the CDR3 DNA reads TGTGCCAGCAGCCCTCTGCAGGCGAACACTGAAGCTTTCTTT.

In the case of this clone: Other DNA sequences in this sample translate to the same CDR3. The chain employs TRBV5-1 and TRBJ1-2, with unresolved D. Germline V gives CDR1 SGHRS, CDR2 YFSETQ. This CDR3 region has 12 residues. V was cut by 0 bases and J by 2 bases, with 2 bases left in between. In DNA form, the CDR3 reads TGCGCCAGCAGCTTGGGGAACTATGGCTACACCTTC. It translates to CASSLGNYGYTF.